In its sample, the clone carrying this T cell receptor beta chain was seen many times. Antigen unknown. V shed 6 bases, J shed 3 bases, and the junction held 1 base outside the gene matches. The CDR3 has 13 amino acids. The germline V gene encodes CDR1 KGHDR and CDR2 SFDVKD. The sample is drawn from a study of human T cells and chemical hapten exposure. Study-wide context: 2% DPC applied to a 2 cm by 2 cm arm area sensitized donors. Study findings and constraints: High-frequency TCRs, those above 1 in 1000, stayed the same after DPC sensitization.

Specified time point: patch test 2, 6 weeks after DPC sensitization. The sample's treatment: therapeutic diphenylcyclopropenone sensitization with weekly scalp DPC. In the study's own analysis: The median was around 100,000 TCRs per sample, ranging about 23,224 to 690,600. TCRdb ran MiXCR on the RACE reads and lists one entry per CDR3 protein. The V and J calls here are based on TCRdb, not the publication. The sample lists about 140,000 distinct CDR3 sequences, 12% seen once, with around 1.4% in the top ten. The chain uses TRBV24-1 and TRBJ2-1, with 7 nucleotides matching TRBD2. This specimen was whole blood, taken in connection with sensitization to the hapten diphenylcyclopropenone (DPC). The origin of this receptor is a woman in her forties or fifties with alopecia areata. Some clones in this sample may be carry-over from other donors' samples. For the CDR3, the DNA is TGTGCCACCAGTATAGCGGGCTACAATGAGCAGTTCTTC. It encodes CATSIAGYNEQFF.